The clone carrying this T cell receptor beta chain occurred many times. Exclusion covered patients with other autoimmune diseases or uncontrolled infections (as well as pregnancy or lactation). The authors amplified TCR beta CDR3 regions, and they did so from RNA transcripts for repertoire sequencing. Following a first-round RT-PCR that used HTBI primers, a second-round multiplex PCR was carried out. MiXCR, applied by TCRdb to the multiplex PCR reads, yields one record per CDR3 protein. The repertoire includes over a million distinct CDR3 sequences, 35% to 45% of them detected once, and roughly 11% sits in the top ten. The sample comes from a study of Graves' ophthalmopathy and Graves' hyperthyroidism. Study-level background: Hyperthyroidism counted as stable given no ophthalmopathy within 18 months of follow-up.

The ends were cut back, 4 bases at V and 0 bases at J, with 15 bases in the middle. CDR1 is SGHDN, CDR2 FVKESK, per germline. The CDR3 is made up of 17 amino acids. The specimen was peripheral blood or thyroid tissue (not recorded which). The V and J genes are TRBV14 and TRBJ2-2; the D is unclear. The TCR was taken from an adult man with Graves' hyperthyroidism. The CDR3 nucleotides are TGTGCCAGCAGCCGATACCGTTTGGGTTCGAACACCGGGGAGCTGTTTTTT. The encoded protein is CASSRYRLGSNTGELFF.